This is a list of T cell receptor beta chains from one sample in a study of identical twins. TCRdb ran MiXCR on the 5' RACE reads and lists one entry per CDR3 protein. Among 1,800,000 or so distinct CDR3 sequences listed, roughly a third were seen once. Source material: cord blood. All receptors come from a newborn girl in good health. The CDR3 runs from the conserved cysteine through the conserved F or W. D genes are given only for firm matches. Part of the rows lack a size; the others show once, few, many or a class for expanded clones.

TRBV11-2	TRBD2	TRBJ2-1	-	CASAGLAGYNEQFF	TGTGCCAGCGCGGGACTAGCGGGGTACAATGAGCAGTTCTTC
TRBV6-1	-	TRBJ1-1	-	CASRGGRPVNTEAFF	TGTGCCAGCAGGGGGGGAAGGCCCGTGAACACTGAAGCTTTCTTT
TRBV19	-	TRBJ2-2	few	CASRKDGPNTGELFF	TGTGCCAGTAGGAAGGACGGCCCGAACACCGGGGAGCTGTTTTTT
TRBV29-1	-	TRBJ2-3	few	CSVEAGNTQYF	TGCAGCGTTGAGGCCGGGAATACGCAGTATTTT
TRBV2	-	TRBJ1-2	many	CASSEAGYYGYTF	TGTGCCAGCAGTGAAGCAGGGTACTATGGCTACACCTTC
TRBV12-3/TRBV12-4	TRBD2	TRBJ2-3	-	CASSLMAAGGMYF	TGTGCCAGCAGTTTAATGGCAGCGGGGGGGATGTATTTT
TRBV3-1	TRBD2	TRBJ2-3	-	CASSQELAASTDTQYF	TGTGCCAGCAGCCAAGAACTAGCGGCTAGCACAGATACGCAGTATTTT
TRBV7-6	TRBD1	TRBJ2-7	few	CASSLPGQGVYEQYF	TGTGCCAGCAGCTTACCGGGACAGGGGGTTTACGAGCAGTACTTC
TRBV20-1	-	TRBJ2-7	-	CSGGGSSYEQYF	TGCAGTGGAGGGGGATCCTCCTACGAGCAGTACTTC
TRBV3-1	TRBD2	TRBJ2-2	-	CASSLLAGGRNTGELFF	TGTGCCAGCAGCCTGCTAGCGGGGGGGCGTAACACCGGGGAGCTGTTTTTT
TRBV12-3/TRBV12-4	TRBD2	TRBJ2-4	few	CASSLGSGRNIQYF	TGTGCCAGCAGTTTAGGTAGCGGGAGAAACATTCAGTACTTC
TRBV2	-	TRBJ1-2	few	CASSVDTDYGYTF	TGTGCCAGCAGCGTCGACACCGACTATGGCTACACCTTC
TRBV12-3/TRBV12-4	TRBD1	TRBJ1-2	many	CASSLASRDRRGSYTF	TGTGCCAGCAGTTTAGCGTCCCGGGACAGGAGGGGCAGCTACACCTTC
TRBV29-1	-	TRBJ1-2	-	CSVKEPGEGYTF	TGCAGCGTTAAAGAACCGGGGGAAGGCTACACCTTC
TRBV10-3	-	TRBJ2-1	-	CASNRDGSYNEQFF	TGTGCCTCCAACCGGGACGGGAGTTACAATGAGCAGTTCTTC